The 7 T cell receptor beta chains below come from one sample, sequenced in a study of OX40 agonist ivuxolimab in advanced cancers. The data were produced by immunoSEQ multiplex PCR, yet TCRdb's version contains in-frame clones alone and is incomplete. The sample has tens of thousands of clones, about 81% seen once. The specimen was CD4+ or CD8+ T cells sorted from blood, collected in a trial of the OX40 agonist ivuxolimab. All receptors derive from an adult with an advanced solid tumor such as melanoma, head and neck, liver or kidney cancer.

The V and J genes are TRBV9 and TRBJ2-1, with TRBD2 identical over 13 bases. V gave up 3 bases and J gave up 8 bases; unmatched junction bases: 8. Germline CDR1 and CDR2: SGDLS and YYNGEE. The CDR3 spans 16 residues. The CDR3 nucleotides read TGTGCCAGCAGCGACCTCGGACTAGCGGGGGCGGATGAGCAGTTCTTC. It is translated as CASSDLGLAGADEQFF.

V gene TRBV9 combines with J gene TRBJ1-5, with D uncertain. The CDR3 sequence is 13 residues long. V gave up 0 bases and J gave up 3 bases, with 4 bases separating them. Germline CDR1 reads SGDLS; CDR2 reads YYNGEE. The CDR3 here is CASSVGHNQPQHF. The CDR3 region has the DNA TGTGCCAGCAGCGTAGGACACAATCAGCCCCAGCATTTT.

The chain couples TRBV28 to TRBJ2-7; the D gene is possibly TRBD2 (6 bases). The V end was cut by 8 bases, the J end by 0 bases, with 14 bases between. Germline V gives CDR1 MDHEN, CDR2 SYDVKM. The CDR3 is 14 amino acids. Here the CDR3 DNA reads TGTGCCAGCCTCCCGGGCGGGGCCTCCTACGAGCAGTACTTC. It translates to CASLPGGASYEQYF.

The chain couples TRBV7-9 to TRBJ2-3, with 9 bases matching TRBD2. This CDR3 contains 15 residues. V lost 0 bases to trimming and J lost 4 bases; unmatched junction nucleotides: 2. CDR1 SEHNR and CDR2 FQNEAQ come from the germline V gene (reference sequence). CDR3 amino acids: CASSLASGGPDTQYF. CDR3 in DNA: TGTGCCAGCAGCTTAGCTAGCGGGGGCCCAGATACGCAGTATTTT. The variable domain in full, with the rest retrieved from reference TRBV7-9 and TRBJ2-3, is DTGVSQNPRHKITKRGQNVTFRCDPISEHNRLYWYRQTLGQGPEFLTYFQNEAQLEKSRLLSDRFSAERPKGSFSTLEIQRTEQGDSAMYLCASSLASGGPDTQYFGPGTRLTVL.

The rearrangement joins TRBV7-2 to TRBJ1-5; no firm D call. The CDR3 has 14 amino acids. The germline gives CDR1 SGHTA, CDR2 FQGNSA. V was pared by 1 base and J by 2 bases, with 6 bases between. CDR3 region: CASSLVGGNQPQHF. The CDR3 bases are TGTGCCAGCAGCTTAGTTGGCGGCAATCAGCCCCAGCATTTT.

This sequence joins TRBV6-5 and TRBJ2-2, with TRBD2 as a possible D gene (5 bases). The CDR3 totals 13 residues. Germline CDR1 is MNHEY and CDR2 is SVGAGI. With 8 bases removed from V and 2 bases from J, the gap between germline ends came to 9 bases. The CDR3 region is CASGPGNTGELFF. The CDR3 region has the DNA TGTGCCAGCGGGCCGGGAAACACCGGGGAGCTGTTTTTT.

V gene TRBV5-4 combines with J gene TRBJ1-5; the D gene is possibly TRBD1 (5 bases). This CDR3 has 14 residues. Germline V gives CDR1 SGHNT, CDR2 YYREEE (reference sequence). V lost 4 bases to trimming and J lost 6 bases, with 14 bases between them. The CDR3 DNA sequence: TGTGCCAGCAGCCGCCGGGGCGGCCGTCAGCCCCAGCATTTT. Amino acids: CASSRRGGRQPQHF. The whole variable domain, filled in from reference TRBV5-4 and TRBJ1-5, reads ETGVTQSPTHLIKTRGQQVTLRCSSQSGHNTVSWYQQALGQGPQFIFQYYREEENGRGNFPPRFSGLQFPNYSSELNVNALELDDSALYLCASSRRGGRQPQHFGDGTRLSIL.